This T cell receptor (beta chain) was recovered during a study of technical replicates of blood from a few donors. Germline V gene lookup returns CDR1 SGHNT and CDR2 YYREEE (reference sequence). The V and J ends lost 4 bases and 2 bases, in that order; junction bases with no gene match: 11. This CDR3 is built from 16 residues. Method: immunoSEQ multiplex PCR; TCRdb's copy keeps in-frame clones and lacks some. The table shows about 88,000 clones, with 92% occurring only once. V usage is TRBV5-4 and J usage is TRBJ2-5; 7 nucleotides agree with TRBD2. Sequencing was carried out using T cells isolated from PBMCs. This TCR was recovered from a human donor in good health. CDR3 bases: TGTGCCAGCAGCCCCGAGCCTAGCGGTATGCAAGAGACCCAGTACTTC. It encodes CASSPEPSGMQETQYF.